These 24 T cell receptor beta chains were sequenced from one sample in a study of cytomegalovirus exposure and HLA in healthy donors. Use of 60 Vbeta and 13 Jbeta primers characterized the PCR. The assay was immunoSEQ multiplex PCR, and TCRdb's table has in-frame clones only and misses some. The repertoire has 60,000 or so clones, about 80% of them found once; the top ten carry approximately 3.4%. Specimen: PBMCs. The receptor source for this set is a woman in her thirties or forties in good health and CMV-seropositive.

The sample holds one count of this clone. The V gene is TRBV6-5, the J gene TRBJ1-1, with D uncertain. This CDR3 region has 13 residues. Germline CDR1 reads MNHEY; CDR2 reads SVGAGI. V was trimmed by 4 bases and J by 6 bases, leaving 12 bases between them. The CDR3 protein is CASSFQIGSEAFF. CDR3 nucleotide sequence: TGTGCCAGCAGTTTCCAGATCGGGTCTGAAGCTTTCTTT.

The J gene is TRBJ2-1, the V gene TRBV19, with D uncertain. Trimming left V 3 bases short and J 6 bases short, with 3 bases between. The CDR3 is 11 residues long. Germline CDR1 and CDR2: LNHDA and SQIVND (reference sequence). The CDR3 loop reads CASSISNEQFF. For the CDR3, the DNA is TGTGCCAGTAGTATTAGCAATGAGCAGTTCTTC.

The chain links TRBV6-6 to TRBJ1-1; TRBD1 is a possible D gene (5 bases). The V end lost 2 bases, the J end lost 2 bases, and 9 bases lay between the germline ends. In germline, CDR1 is MNHNY, CDR2 SVGAGI (reference sequence). This CDR3 has 14 amino acids. In nucleotides, the CDR3 is TGTGCCAGCAGTTACCTGACAGATAACACTGAAGCTTTCTTT. This sequence encodes CASSYLTDNTEAFF.

The gene calls are TRBV27 and TRBJ2-1, with D tentatively TRBD2 (6 bases). The CDR3 spans 17 residues. CDR1 MNHEY and CDR2 SMNVEV come from the germline V gene (reference sequence). Trimming stripped 3 bases from V and 4 bases from J, with 19 bases between. The CDR3 DNA is TGTGCCAGCAGTTTCGGGCAGGTGGTTGGAGGGTACAATGAGCAGTTCTTC. This codes for CASSFGQVVGGYNEQFF.

The genes are TRBV5-1 and TRBJ2-1; TRBD2 matches at 9 bases. V was clipped by 1 base and J by 2 bases; unmatched bases: 1. CDR3 length equals 15 residues. In germline, CDR1 is SGHRS, CDR2 YFSETQ. The CDR3 coding sequence is TGCGCCAGCAGCTTGAGCGGGGGGCCCTACAATGAGCAGTTCTTC. As protein: CASSLSGGPYNEQFF.

This chain joins TRBV27 and TRBJ1-2; D is uncertain. In germline, CDR1 is MNHEY, CDR2 SMNVEV (reference sequence). V dropped 4 bases and J dropped 4 bases, with 13 bases sitting between them. The CDR3 totals 14 residues. CDR3 protein: CASSSHSRGYGYTF. CDR3 sequence (DNA): TGTGCCAGCAGTTCTCACTCCCGGGGCTATGGCTACACCTTC.

This rearrangement joins TRBV6-1 to TRBJ2-1; perhaps TRBD1 as D (5 bases). This CDR3 has 15 amino acids. Germline V gene sequence: CDR1 MNHNS, CDR2 SASEGT. V was clipped by 8 bases and J by 0 bases, with 14 bases between them. In DNA form, the CDR3 reads TGTGCCAGCTCCCCGGTTCAGGGCTCCTACAATGAGCAGTTCTTC. This gives the protein CASSPVQGSYNEQFF.

CDR3 DNA sequence: TGTGCCTGGACGGGGGACAGGGCTGGAAACACCATATATTTT. Translation gives CAWTGDRAGNTIYF. The genes are TRBV30 and TRBJ1-3, with TRBD1 identical over 9 bases. Per the germline V gene, CDR1 is GTSNPN and CDR2 is SVGIG (reference sequence). V dropped 4 bases and J dropped 2; count of bases not matched to a gene: 3. The CDR3 runs to 14 residues.

In its sample, this clone was seen a few times. This CDR3 reads CASSLVDRAVMETQYF. CDR3 DNA sequence: TGTGCCAGCAGCTTGGTGGACAGGGCGGTGATGGAGACCCAGTACTTC. The chain is built from TRBV5-6 and TRBJ2-5; 8 bases are shared with TRBD1. The CDR3 runs to 16 residues. The trim removed 0 bases at V and 5 bases at J, leaving 9 bases unmatched. Germline CDR1 SGHDT, CDR2 YYEEEE.

V and J are TRBV2 and TRBJ1-5; D is perhaps TRBD1 (6 bases). Germline lookup yields CDR1 SNHLY and CDR2 FYNNEI. The CDR3 covers 15 residues. V lost 5 bases to trimming and J lost 1 base, with 12 bases between them. The CDR3 spells CASSYRVRSNQPQHF. In DNA, the CDR3 is TGTGCCAGCAGTTACAGGGTCCGGAGCAATCAGCCCCAGCATTTT.

CDR3 residues: CASMGSSGGATEAFF. CDR3 nucleotide sequence: TGTGCCAGCATGGGGTCTTCAGGGGGAGCCACTGAAGCTTTCTTT. This chain connects TRBV25-1 to TRBJ1-1; TRBD1 matches at 7 bases. The germline gives CDR1 MGHDK, CDR2 SYGVNS. The CDR3 contains 15 residues. J was trimmed by 4 bases and V by 7 bases; bases with no gene match: 12.

The J gene is TRBJ2-1, the V gene TRBV18; 12 nucleotides line up with TRBD1. The germline gives CDR1 KGHSH, CDR2 LQKENI. The CDR3 runs 15 residues. Trimming took 3 bases from V and 6 from J; bases not matched to a gene: 3. The CDR3 here is CASSPKGQGANEQFF. For the CDR3, the DNA is TGTGCCAGCTCACCTAAGGGACAGGGGGCCAATGAGCAGTTCTTC.

The rearrangement joins TRBV6-1 to TRBJ1-4; a possible D gene is TRBD1 (5 bases). Germline V gene sequence: CDR1 MNHNS, CDR2 SASEGT. This CDR3 comprises 13 residues. V shed 6 bases and J shed 6 bases, with 11 bases lying between them. The CDR3 loop is CASRQGSYEKLFF. As DNA, the CDR3 is TGTGCCAGCAGGCAGGGAAGTTATGAAAAACTGTTTTTT.

The chain uses TRBV9 and TRBJ1-2, with D possibly TRBD1 on 5 matching bases. Trimming pared 2 bases from V and 0 bases from J, leaving 17 bases between. The germline V gene encodes CDR1 SGDLS and CDR2 YYNGEE. This CDR3 spans 17 amino acids. The CDR3 loop is CASSVGTSFFPNYGYTF. The CDR3 DNA reads as TGTGCCAGCAGCGTCGGGACTTCCTTCTTCCCTAACTATGGCTACACCTTC.

This clone was seen just once. The genes are TRBV5-4 and TRBJ2-3; TRBD2 matches 11 bases. Germline CDR1 is SGHNT and CDR2 is YYREEE (reference sequence). V lost 4 bases and J lost 0; bases outside the gene matches: 7. The CDR3 loop spans 17 amino acids. The CDR3 DNA follows: TGTGCCAGCAGCCCGCGTGTAGCGGGGGGGAGCACAGATACGCAGTATTTT. This codes for CASSPRVAGGSTDTQYF.

The genes are TRBV2 and TRBJ2-7; 10 bases match TRBD1. V shed 4 bases, J shed 0 bases, and the junction held 6 bases outside the gene matches. Germline loops: CDR1 SNHLY, CDR2 FYNNEI. The CDR3 length is 16 residues. CDR3 amino acids: CASSARGQGSSYEQYF. In nucleotides, the CDR3 is TGTGCCAGCAGTGCCCGGGGACAGGGGAGCTCCTACGAGCAGTACTTC.

V usage is TRBV4-1 and J usage is TRBJ2-2, with 8 bases that match TRBD2. Trimming removed 3 bases from V and 7 bases from J; junction bases left unmatched: 7. CDR1 and CDR2 (germline): MGHRA, YSYEKL. This CDR3 is 15 amino acids long. The DNA for the CDR3 is TGCGCCAGCAGCCAGTCGGGGGGGGCCGGCGGGGAGCTGTTTTTT. Protein: CASSQSGGAGGELFF.

A single count supports this clone. This chain links TRBV2 with TRBJ2-3, with D tentatively TRBD2 (5 bases). From germline, CDR1 is SNHLY and CDR2 FYNNEI. Between the trimmed V and J ends, which lost 3 bases and 2 bases, there was a span of 6 bases. This CDR3 comprises 13 residues. The CDR3 spells CASSDGLTDTQYF. CDR3 nucleotides: TGTGCCAGCAGTGACGGACTCACAGATACGCAGTATTTT.

The CDR3 region is CATTLTRQGRTEAFF. The CDR3 DNA reads as TGTGCCACCACCCTCACCAGACAGGGCCGGACTGAAGCTTTCTTT. The V call is TRBV15, the J call TRBJ1-1; 7 bases are shared with TRBD1. The V segment lost 7 bases and the J segment 5 bases; nucleotides outside the gene matches: 13. The CDR3 is made up of 15 amino acids. Per germline, CDR1 LNHNV and CDR2 YYDKDF (reference sequence). Drawing the rest from reference TRBV15 and TRBJ1-1, the complete variable domain is DAMVIQNPRYQVTQFGKPVTLSCSQTLNHNVMYWYQQKSSQAPKLLFHYYDKDFNNEADTPDNFQSRRPNTSFCFLDIRSPGLGDTAMYLCATTLTRQGRTEAFFGQGTRLTVV.

The chain links TRBV11-2 to TRBJ1-3, with D tentatively TRBD1 (5 bases). In germline, CDR1 is SGHAT, CDR2 FQNNGV. The CDR3 runs to 15 residues. Between the trimmed V and J ends, which lost 5 bases and 0 bases, there was a span of 11 bases. The CDR3 coding sequence is TGTGCCAGCAGCCGGGGGGGAGTCTCTGGAAACACCATATATTTT. Amino acid sequence: CASSRGGVSGNTIYF.

The chain links TRBV5-1 to TRBJ1-6; D possibly corresponds to TRBD1 (5 bases). V lost 5 bases and J lost 11, with 17 bases in between. Germline loops: CDR1 SGHRS, CDR2 YFSETQ. The CDR3 has 14 residues. The CDR3 DNA reads TGCGCCAGCAGGCCAGGAGGGACTCGGGCACCCCTCCACTTT. It is translated as CASRPGGTRAPLHF.

This chain joins TRBV9 and TRBJ1-1; D gene unclear. This CDR3 region has 14 residues. With 1 base removed from V and 3 bases from J, the gap between germline ends came to 10 bases. Germline CDR1 SGDLS, CDR2 YYNGEE. CDR3 sequence (DNA): TGTGCCAGCAGCGTATACAGATACGACACTGAAGCTTTCTTT. Translated, it gives CASSVYRYDTEAFF.

V and J are TRBV6-1 and TRBJ1-2, with 7 bases lining up with TRBD1. J lost 8 bases, V lost 6 bases, and 3 bases had no gene match. The germline CDR1 and CDR2 sequences are MNHNS and SASEGT. The CDR3 is 11 residues long. The DNA for the CDR3 is TGTGCCAGCAGCGACAGGGACGGCTACACCTTC. Protein sequence: CASSDRDGYTF.

Points on this clone: The CDR3 carries no conserved terminal phenylalanine or tryptophan, so it likely arises from a read error. The DNA is left out, because the CDR3 cannot be placed on it with certainty; the CDR3 is given as TCRdb lists it. The chain joins TRBV7-9 to TRBJ2-7; the tabulated D call, TRBD1, remains unverified against the DNA. Both ends counted, the CDR3 spans 12 residues. Germline V gene sequence: CDR1 SEHNR, CDR2 FQNEAQ (reference sequence). This CDR3 reads CASSLSQGTLTL.